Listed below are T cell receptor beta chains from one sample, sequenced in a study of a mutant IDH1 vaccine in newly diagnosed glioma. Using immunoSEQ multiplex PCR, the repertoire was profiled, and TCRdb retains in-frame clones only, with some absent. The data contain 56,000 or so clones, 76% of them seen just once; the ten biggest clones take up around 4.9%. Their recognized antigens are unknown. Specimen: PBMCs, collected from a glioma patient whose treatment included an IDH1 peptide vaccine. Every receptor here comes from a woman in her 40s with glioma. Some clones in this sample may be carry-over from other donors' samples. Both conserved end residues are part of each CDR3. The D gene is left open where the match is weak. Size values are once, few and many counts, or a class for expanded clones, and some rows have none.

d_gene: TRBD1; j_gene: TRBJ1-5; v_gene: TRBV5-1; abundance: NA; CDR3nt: TGCGCCAGCAAGGGGGCAGCCATCGCCTATAGCAATCAGCCCCAGCATTTT; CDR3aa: CASKGAAIAYSNQPQHF
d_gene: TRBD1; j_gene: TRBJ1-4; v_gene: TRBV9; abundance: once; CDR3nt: TGTGCCAGCAGCAAGGGGGCGCAGGCGAATGAAAAACTGTTTTTT; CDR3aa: CASSKGAQANEKLFF
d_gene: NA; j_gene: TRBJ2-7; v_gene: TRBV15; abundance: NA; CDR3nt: TGTGCCACCAGCAGAGACAAGGGGTCCACCTACGAGCAGTACTTC; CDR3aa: CATSRDKGSTYEQYF
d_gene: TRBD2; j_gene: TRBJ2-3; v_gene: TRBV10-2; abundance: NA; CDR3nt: TGCGCCAGCAAGAGGGGCGGGGGGGAGACAGATACGCAGTATTTT; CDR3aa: CASKRGGGETDTQYF
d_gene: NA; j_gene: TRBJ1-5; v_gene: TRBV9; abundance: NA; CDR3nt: TGTGCCAGCAGCGTAGCCGGTGGGGGCAATCAGCCCCAGCATTTT; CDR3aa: CASSVAGGGNQPQHF
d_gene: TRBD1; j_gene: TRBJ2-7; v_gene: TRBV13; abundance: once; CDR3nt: TGTGCCAGCAGCCGCCGCCCCCTACAGGGGGCCCACTCCTACGAGCAGTACTTC; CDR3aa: CASSRRPLQGAHSYEQYF
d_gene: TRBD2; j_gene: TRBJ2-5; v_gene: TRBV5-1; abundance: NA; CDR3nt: TGCGCCAGCAGCCCTGGGCGACAAGCGGGACAAGAGACCCAGTACTTC; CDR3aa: CASSPGRQAGQETQYF
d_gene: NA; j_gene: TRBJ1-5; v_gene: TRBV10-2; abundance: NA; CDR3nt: TGCGCCAGCAGGGAGGCAGGGGTCGGTCAGCCCCAGCATTTT; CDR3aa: CASREAGVGQPQHF
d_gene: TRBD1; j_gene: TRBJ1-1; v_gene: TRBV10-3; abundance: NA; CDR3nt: TGTGCCATCAGATACGACAGGGAAGCTGAAGCTTTCTTT; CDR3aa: CAIRYDREAEAFF
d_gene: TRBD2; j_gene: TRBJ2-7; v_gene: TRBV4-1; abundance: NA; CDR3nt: TGCGCCAGCAGCCAACCGGGACTAGGAAACCACGAGCAGTACTTC; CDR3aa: CASSQPGLGNHEQYF
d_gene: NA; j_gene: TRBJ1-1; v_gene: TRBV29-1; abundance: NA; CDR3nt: TGCAGCGGTCGAAAGGGGGGTAGGACTGAAGCTTTCTTT; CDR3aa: CSGRKGGRTEAFF
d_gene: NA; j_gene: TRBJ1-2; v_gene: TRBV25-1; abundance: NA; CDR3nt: TGTGCCAGCAGTGAGTACACAGGGAGCTATGGCTACACCTTC; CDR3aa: CASSEYTGSYGYTF
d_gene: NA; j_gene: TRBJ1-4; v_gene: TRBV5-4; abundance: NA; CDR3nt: TGTGCCAGCAGCTTGGGAGGGTCATTCGGTGAAAAACTGTTTTTT; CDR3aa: CASSLGGSFGEKLFF
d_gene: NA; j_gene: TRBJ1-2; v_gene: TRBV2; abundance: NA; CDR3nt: TGTGCCAGCAATGGGGGTATCAGATATTGCGCCTTC; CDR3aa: CASNGGIRYCAF
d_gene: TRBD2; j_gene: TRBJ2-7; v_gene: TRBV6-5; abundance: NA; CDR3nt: TGTGCCAGCAGTTACTCCGGCGGGGGGGCCATCCACGAGCAGTACTTC; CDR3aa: CASSYSGGGAIHEQYF
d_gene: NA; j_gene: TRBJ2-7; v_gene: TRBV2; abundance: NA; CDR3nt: TGTGCCAGCAGTGAAGCGGGCGCTCCATACGAGCAGTACTTC; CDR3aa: CASSEAGAPYEQYF
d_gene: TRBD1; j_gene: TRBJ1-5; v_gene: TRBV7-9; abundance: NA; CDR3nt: TGTGCCAGCAGCGTAGAGGGGAAGGGGGCCAAGAACAATCAGCCCCAGCATTTT; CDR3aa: CASSVEGKGAKNNQPQHF